These 31 T cell receptor beta chains came from one sample sequenced in a study of blood T cell repertoires in COVID-19 (TCRdb year 2020). Library preparation was by the immunoSEQ multiplex PCR assay. As stored in TCRdb, this immuneACCESS dataset retains in-frame rearrangements with V and J assigned. A fraction of the clones does not appear; measured against another copy, unresolved V genes explain less than half of the discrepancy, and the remainder lacks a known reason. Across this sample there are about 220,000 clones, with roughly 80% seen only once. The ten largest clones represent 2% to 3% of the sample. The sequenced sample was peripheral blood. Receptor source: a middle-aged woman with active or convalescent COVID-19.

This rearrangement joins TRBV6-6 to TRBJ1-2; TRBD1 aligns across 11 bases. The CDR3 spans 14 residues. Germline values: CDR1 MNHNY, CDR2 SVGAGI (reference sequence). The V and J ends lost 5 bases and 4 bases, in that order; junction bases with no gene match: 3. The CDR3: CASSPGTGGYGYTF. In DNA form, the CDR3 reads TGTGCCAGCAGTCCCGGGACAGGGGGCTATGGCTACACCTTC.

In its sample, this clone was seen once. Mismatch with germline at one junction end may stem from a read error. The gene calls are TRBV7-6 and TRBJ1-1, with TRBD1 matching over 8 bases. Germline CDR1 SGHVS, CDR2 FNYEAQ. The CDR3 runs 15 residues. CDR3 amino acids: CASSLARTGNSEAFF. The CDR3 coding sequence is TGTGCCAGCAGCTTAGCCCGGACAGGGAACTCTGAAGCTTTCTTT.

The sample holds a few counts of this clone. Written as DNA, the CDR3 is TGTGCCACCATGGGAGAGCAGGGGGAGCCCCAGCATTTT. This translates into CATMGEQGEPQHF. V gene TRBV24-1 combines with J gene TRBJ1-5; 7 bases map to TRBD1. The CDR3 loop spans 13 amino acids. Germline V CDR1 and CDR2: KGHDR, SFDVKD. J was trimmed by 8 bases and V by 8 bases; bases with no gene match: 8.

This chain links TRBV5-4 with TRBJ2-3; 8 bases match TRBD2. The V segment lost 5 bases and the J segment 1 base; nucleotides outside the gene matches: 9. The CDR3 is made up of 16 amino acids. Germline V gene data show CDR1 as SGHNT and CDR2 as YYREEE (reference sequence). CDR3 coding DNA: TGTGCCAGCAGTTTACCCGGGACTAGGGGCACAGATACGCAGTATTTT. Its protein is CASSLPGTRGTDTQYF.

The genes are TRBV10-3 and TRBJ1-1; D unclear. The CDR3 runs to 14 residues. From germline, CDR1 is ENHRY and CDR2 SYGVKD. V lost 6 bases, J lost 11 bases, and 22 bases lay in between. CDR3 sequence (DNA): TGTGCCATCAGAGGGAACGGAGGAGACACTGGGGCTTTCTTT. This gives the protein CAIRGNGGDTGAFF.

The rearrangement joins TRBV7-3 to TRBJ1-4; D may be TRBD1 (6 bases). CDR1 SGHTA and CDR2 FQGTGA come from the germline V gene. The CDR3 extends over 17 amino acids. Trimming left V 5 bases short and J 0 bases short, with 16 bases between. DNA of the CDR3: TGTGCCAGCAGCCCCTGGACAGCTACTGCAACTAATGAAAAACTGTTTTTT. Its protein is CASSPWTATATNEKLFF.

V gene TRBV5-8 combines with J gene TRBJ2-3; TRBD1 matches 10 bases. Germline assignment: CDR1 SGHTS and CDR2 YDEGEE. With V trimmed by 3 bases and J by 6 bases, 4 bases remained unmatched. The CDR3 is 14 residues long. The CDR3 reads CASSWDRGLDTQYF. The CDR3 DNA is TGTGCCAGCAGCTGGGACAGGGGACTTGATACGCAGTATTTT.

The chain combines TRBV10-3 with TRBJ2-7; tentatively, D is TRBD1 (6 bases). The CDR3 consists of 13 residues. The germline V gene encodes CDR1 ENHRY and CDR2 SYGVKD. Trimming removed 11 bases at V and 3 bases at J, with 17 bases between. The CDR3 DNA reads TGTGCCGTCGCCCGGGACACGAACTACGAGCAGTACTTC. Amino acid sequence: CAVARDTNYEQYF.

The rearrangement links TRBV7-2 to TRBJ2-1; 9 bases line up with TRBD1. Germline V gene sequence: CDR1 SGHTA, CDR2 FQGNSA. Germline trimming cut 5 bases from V and 1 base from J; bases unmatched to any gene: 3. This CDR3 comprises 15 residues. This CDR3 is CASSPGQGSYNEQFF. CDR3 nucleotide sequence: TGTGCCAGCAGCCCAGGACAGGGGTCCTACAATGAGCAGTTCTTC.

In nucleotides, the CDR3 is TGTGCCATCAGTGTGGCCGGGAAAACCTACGAGCAGTACTTC. Amino acids: CAISVAGKTYEQYF. The V call is TRBV10-3, the J call TRBJ2-7; the D gene is possibly TRBD2 (5 bases). The CDR3 loop spans 14 amino acids. Germline assignment: CDR1 ENHRY and CDR2 SYGVKD. Trimming stripped 4 bases from V and 2 bases from J, with 12 bases between.

The chain employs TRBV4-1 and TRBJ1-1; TRBD1 matches 7 bases. There are 14 residues in the CDR3. Germline CDR1 is MGHRA and CDR2 is YSYEKL. After removal of 2 bases from V and 8 bases from J, the junction contained 8 bases not matched to a gene. The CDR3 sequence is CASSQPLTGSEAFF. The CDR3 region has the DNA TGCGCCAGCAGCCAACCTTTGACAGGGAGCGAAGCTTTCTTT.

The chain employs TRBV11-3 and TRBJ2-6; D not certain. The CDR3 spans 15 residues. V was pared by 0 bases and J by 3 bases, with 6 bases between. Per the germline V gene, CDR1 is SGHNT and CDR2 is YENEEA. CDR3 sequence (DNA): TGTGCCAGCAGCTTAGAAGTTAGTGGGGCCAACGTCCTGACTTTC. Translation gives CASSLEVSGANVLTF.

This clone was recorded only once. The chain has TRBV30 and TRBJ1-2; D perhaps matches TRBD1 (6 bases). V shed 8 bases and J shed 0 bases, with 13 bases lying between them. Germline V gene data show CDR1 as GTSNPN and CDR2 as SVGIG (reference sequence). The CDR3 runs 13 residues. For the CDR3, the DNA is TGTGCCGCTGACAGGACATCTAACTATGGCTACACCTTC. Its protein product is CAADRTSNYGYTF.

The chain combines TRBV4-1 with TRBJ2-7; D may be TRBD2 (5 bases). CDR3 size: 15 residues. Trimming shortened V by 1 base and J by 6 bases, and 16 bases separated the two germline ends. Germline CDR1 reads MGHRA; CDR2 reads YSYEKL. Here the CDR3 DNA reads TGCGCCAGCAGCCAAGGCGGGCCCCGACCTGGCGAGCAGTACTTC. Its protein is CASSQGGPRPGEQYF.

V and J are TRBV4-1 and TRBJ2-7; D might be TRBD2 (6 bases). Germline V CDR1 and CDR2: MGHRA, YSYEKL. Trimming left V 4 bases short and J 3 bases short, with 16 bases between. This CDR3 is 15 amino acids long. The CDR3 loop reads CASSPLVGLVYEQYF. The CDR3 nucleotides read TGCGCCAGCAGCCCTTTGGTGGGACTTGTCTACGAGCAGTACTTC.

V and J are TRBV4-1 and TRBJ1-1; D perhaps matches TRBD1 (5 bases). Germline V gene lookup returns CDR1 MGHRA and CDR2 YSYEKL. The CDR3 totals 15 residues. Trimming shortened V by 8 bases and J by 1 base, and 17 bases separated the two germline ends. The CDR3 spells CASGRGWGENTEAFF. CDR3 bases: TGCGCCAGCGGACGGGGGTGGGGAGAGAACACTGAAGCTTTCTTT.

The chain links TRBV12-3 or TRBV12-4 to TRBJ2-7; D remains unclear. V lost 3 bases to trimming and J lost 3 bases, with 6 bases between them. The length of the CDR3 is 12 residues. This CDR3 reads CASSFFVYEQYF. The CDR3 nucleotides are TGTGCCAGCAGTTTCTTCGTCTACGAGCAGTACTTC.

This clone was recorded only once. The chain is built from TRBV24-1 and TRBJ2-1; D uncertain. The CDR3 runs to 12 residues. Germline V gene sequence: CDR1 KGHDR, CDR2 SFDVKD. Trimming shortened V by 3 bases and J by 7 bases, and 6 bases separated the two germline ends. The CDR3, as DNA: TGTGCCACCAGTGATGCTAGAAATGAGCAGTTCTTC. It is translated as CATSDARNEQFF.

V and J are TRBV28 and TRBJ2-3; 16 bases map to TRBD2. Germline V lookup: CDR1 MDHEN, CDR2 SYDVKM. This CDR3 contains 17 residues. V trimming: 10 bases; J trimming: 8 bases; junction bases outside the gene matches: 15. The CDR3, as DNA: TGTGCCATTTCTCGCCCGGGACTAGCGGGGGGGCAGGGTACGCAGTATTTT. Translation: CAISRPGLAGGQGTQYF.

V gene TRBV5-1 combines with J gene TRBJ1-4; 10 nucleotides agree with TRBD1. Trimming cost V 7 bases and J 7 bases; bases outside gene matches: 4. The CDR3 is 13 amino acids. Germline V gene lookup returns CDR1 SGHRS and CDR2 YFSETQ. CDR3 loop: CASSTGGGEKLFF. The CDR3 DNA sequence: TGCGCCAGCTCGACAGGGGGCGGTGAAAAACTGTTTTTT. The variable domain in full, completed from reference TRBV5-1 and TRBJ1-4, reads KAGVTQTPRYLIKTRGQQVTLSCSPISGHRSVSWYQQTPGQGLQFLFEYFSETQRNKGNFPGRFSGRQFSNSRSEMNVSTLELGDSALYLCASSTGGGEKLFFGSGTQLSVL.

The V and J genes are TRBV27 and TRBJ1-6; TRBD1 might be the D (6 bases). The CDR3 extends over 16 amino acids. Looked up from germline, CDR1 is MNHEY and CDR2 is SMNVEV (reference sequence). The V end was cut by 3 bases, the J end by 5 bases, with 14 bases between. The CDR3 protein is CASSFLGQNNNSPLHF. The CDR3 nucleotides are TGTGCCAGCAGTTTCCTGGGACAAAACAATAATTCACCCCTCCACTTT.

The chain joins TRBV12-3 or TRBV12-4 to TRBJ1-2; D not resolved. V lost 3 bases and J 7 bases, leaving 12 bases between the germline ends. This CDR3 is built from 13 residues. CDR3 region: CASSLVQLGGYTF. CDR3 bases: TGTGCCAGCAGTTTGGTACAACTAGGTGGCTACACCTTC.

This clone appeared a few times. V and J are TRBV28 and TRBJ1-5; TRBD1 might be the D (6 bases). V gave up 6 bases and J gave up 5 bases, with 23 bases separating them. This CDR3 is built from 17 residues. The germline gives CDR1 MDHEN, CDR2 SYDVKM. CDR3 amino acids: CASSPGASSRSHQPQHF. The CDR3 DNA is TGTGCCAGCAGCCCAGGGGCTTCATCACGTTCCCATCAGCCCCAGCATTTT.

The chain employs TRBV9 and TRBJ2-2, with D tentatively TRBD2 (6 bases). The V gene's germline CDR1 is SGDLS and CDR2 YYNGEE. The CDR3 length is 15 residues. V was cut by 5 bases and J by 1 base, with 12 bases left in between. As DNA, the CDR3 is TGTGCCAGCAGTCCAATGCGGGGGAACACCGGGGAGCTGTTTTTT. Translated, it gives CASSPMRGNTGELFF.

As for this clone: A read error may produce the germline difference seen at one junction end. The rearrangement uses TRBV7-6 and TRBJ2-2; the match to TRBD2 covers 9 bases. The CDR3 is made up of 15 amino acids. CDR1 is SGHVS and CDR2 is FNYEAQ in the germline V gene. CDR3: CASRGASGNPGELFF. The DNA of the CDR3 is TGTGCCAGCAGAGGAGCTAGCGGGAACCCCGGGGAGCTGTTTTTT. The full variable domain, its missing parts supplied by reference TRBV7-6 and TRBJ2-2, is GAGVSQSPRYKVTKRGQDVALRCDPISGHVSLYWYRQALGQGPEFLTYFNYEAQQDKSGLPNDRFSAERPEGSISTLTIQRTEQRDSAMYRCASRGASGNPGELFFGEGSRLTVL.

The chain combines TRBV6-2 or TRBV6-3 with TRBJ2-1, with 11 bases identical to TRBD2. This CDR3 comprises 16 residues. Germline CDR1 is MNHEY and CDR2 is SVGEGT. Trimming at V came to 6 bases and at J to 5 bases, leaving 9 bases not matched to a gene. The CDR3: CASSSLAGGPNNEQFF. The CDR3 region has the DNA TGTGCCAGCAGCTCCCTAGCGGGGGGCCCCAACAATGAGCAGTTCTTC.

This clone was counted a single time. This sequence joins TRBV9 and TRBJ2-4; possible D gene TRBD2, 7 bases. The CDR3 loop spans 17 amino acids. CDR1 and CDR2 (germline): SGDLS, YYNGEE. V was clipped by 4 bases and J by 0 bases, with 17 bases between them. The CDR3 nucleotides are TGTGCCAGCAGCCGAGCTCCAGGGGAGGGAGCCAAAAACATTCAGTACTTC. Its protein is CASSRAPGEGAKNIQYF.

The chain's CDR3 is CATSREGAGIYEQYF. DNA of the CDR3: TGTGCCACCAGCAGAGAAGGGGCGGGAATCTACGAGCAGTACTTC. The rearrangement uses TRBV15 and TRBJ2-7, with D tentatively TRBD2 (6 bases). CDR3 length: 15 residues. V gave up 0 bases and J gave up 3 bases, with 12 bases separating them. Germline CDR1 reads LNHNV; CDR2 reads YYDKDF (reference sequence).

The chain uses TRBV30 and TRBJ1-3; no firm D call. Per the germline V gene, CDR1 is GTSNPN and CDR2 is SVGIG (reference sequence). The CDR3 is 15 amino acids. V lost 0 bases and J 0 bases, leaving 9 bases between the germline ends. CDR3 protein: CAWSVGRGSGNTIYF. CDR3 DNA sequence: TGTGCCTGGAGTGTGGGCCGGGGCTCTGGAAACACCATATATTTT. The variable domain in full, completed from reference TRBV30 and TRBJ1-3, reads SQTIHQWPATLVQPVGSPLSLECTVEGTSNPNLYWYRQAAGRGLQLLFYSVGIGQISSEVPQNLSASRPQDRQFILSSKKLLLSDSGFYLCAWSVGRGSGNTIYFGEGSWLTVV.

The chain recombines TRBV15 with TRBJ1-1, with 10 bases aligning to TRBD1. The CDR3 loop spans 15 amino acids. Germline CDR1 is LNHNV and CDR2 is YYDKDF (reference sequence). After removal of 2 bases from V and 3 bases from J, the junction contained 3 bases not matched to a gene. The CDR3 coding sequence is TGTGCCACCAGCAGACCCGGACAGGGGGACACTGAAGCTTTCTTT. Translation gives CATSRPGQGDTEAFF.

This clone was counted a single time. The chain carries TRBV5-1 and TRBJ1-4; D might be TRBD1 (6 bases). The V and J ends lost 1 base and 1 base respectively, with 17 bases between them. The CDR3 sequence is 18 residues long. Per germline, CDR1 SGHRS and CDR2 YFSETQ. CDR3 sequence reads: CASSLFDGQPLTNEKLFF. The CDR3 DNA reads TGCGCCAGCAGCTTGTTCGATGGACAGCCTTTAACTAATGAAAAACTGTTTTTT.